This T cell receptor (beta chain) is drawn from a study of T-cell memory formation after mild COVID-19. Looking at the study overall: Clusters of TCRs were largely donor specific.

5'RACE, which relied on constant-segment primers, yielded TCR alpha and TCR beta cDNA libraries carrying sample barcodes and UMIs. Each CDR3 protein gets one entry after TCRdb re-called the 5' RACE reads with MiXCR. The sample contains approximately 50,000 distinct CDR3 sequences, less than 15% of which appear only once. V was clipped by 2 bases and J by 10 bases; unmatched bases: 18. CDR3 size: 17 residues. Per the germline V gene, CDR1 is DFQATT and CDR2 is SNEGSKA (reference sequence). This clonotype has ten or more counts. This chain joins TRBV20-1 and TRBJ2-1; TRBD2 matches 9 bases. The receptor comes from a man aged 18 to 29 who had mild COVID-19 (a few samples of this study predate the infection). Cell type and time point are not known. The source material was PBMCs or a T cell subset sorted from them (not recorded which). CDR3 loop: CSARTGAPSGDGTEQFF. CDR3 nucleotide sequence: TGCAGTGCTAGAACTGGGGCACCTAGCGGGGATGGAACGGAGCAGTTCTTC.